Listed below are T cell receptor beta chains from one sample, sequenced in a study of metastatic and nonmetastatic thyroid tumors. TCRdb re-called clones via MiXCR from the PCR reads. The sample holds more than 4,500 clones, 30% to 45% seen once. Sequenced material: tumor tissue. These receptors were obtained from a male donor with papillary thyroid cancer or a benign thyroid nodule (not recorded which). Some clones in this sample may be carry-over from other donors' samples. CDR3s include the opening cysteine and the closing phenylalanine or tryptophan. Fields, in order: V gene, J gene, CDR3 protein.

v_gene: TRBV5-5
j_gene: TRBJ1-4
CDR3aa: CASSLAGEGGEKLFF

v_gene: TRBV2
j_gene: TRBJ2-7
CDR3aa: CASSEPSDEQYF

v_gene: TRBV30
j_gene: TRBJ2-7
CDR3aa: CAWSSQGARYEQYF

v_gene: TRBV19
j_gene: TRBJ2-1
CDR3aa: CARRLAGHNEQFF

v_gene: TRBV4-1
j_gene: TRBJ2-2
CDR3aa: CASSQEDGGLTGELFF

v_gene: TRBV6-6
j_gene: TRBJ2-7
CDR3aa: CASSYSQGQNYEQYF

v_gene: TRBV7-8
j_gene: TRBJ2-7
CDR3aa: CASSLLRDGDEQYF

v_gene: TRBV19
j_gene: TRBJ1-5
CDR3aa: CASSISNNQPQHF

v_gene: TRBV9
j_gene: TRBJ2-7
CDR3aa: CASSVLGEALWDEQYF

v_gene: TRBV4-3
j_gene: TRBJ2-7
CDR3aa: CASSQEGARGYEQYF

v_gene: TRBV11-2
j_gene: TRBJ2-1
CDR3aa: CASSLDGSGRQFF

v_gene: TRBV24-1
j_gene: TRBJ2-3
CDR3aa: CATSDRGGGTDTQYF

v_gene: TRBV28
j_gene: TRBJ2-3
CDR3aa: CASKRSGTLGPDTQYF

v_gene: TRBV24-1
j_gene: TRBJ2-3
CDR3aa: CATSGVGLADLKQYF

v_gene: TRBV6-2/TRBV6-3
j_gene: TRBJ2-4
CDR3aa: CASRLTGENIQYF

v_gene: TRBV6-1
j_gene: TRBJ1-5
CDR3aa: CASSVEGGNQPQHF

v_gene: TRBV7-2
j_gene: TRBJ1-6
CDR3aa: CASSPRDRDNSPLHF

v_gene: TRBV5-1
j_gene: TRBJ2-1
CDR3aa: CASSGDAYNEQFF

v_gene: TRBV20-1
j_gene: TRBJ1-5
CDR3aa: CSARDEAGDSADQPQHF

v_gene: TRBV20-1
j_gene: TRBJ2-7
CDR3aa: CSARVPTRAVHEQYF

v_gene: TRBV5-1
j_gene: TRBJ2-7
CDR3aa: CASSLESVYEQYF

v_gene: TRBV27
j_gene: TRBJ2-7
CDR3aa: CASRAGTGFHYEQYF

v_gene: TRBV30
j_gene: TRBJ1-1
CDR3aa: CAWGQENTEAFF

v_gene: TRBV20-1
j_gene: TRBJ2-7
CDR3aa: CSAPGTIRALDEQYF

v_gene: TRBV7-6
j_gene: TRBJ1-1
CDR3aa: CASSPGQGIPNTEAFF

v_gene: TRBV7-2
j_gene: TRBJ1-3
CDR3aa: CASSLSGLSPDTIYF

v_gene: TRBV18
j_gene: TRBJ1-5
CDR3aa: CASSPKAGAGNQPQHF

v_gene: TRBV19
j_gene: TRBJ1-5
CDR3aa: CASSIVDQPQHF

v_gene: TRBV20-1
j_gene: TRBJ2-7
CDR3aa: CSATGQGGGYEQYF

v_gene: TRBV12-5
j_gene: TRBJ2-2
CDR3aa: CASAAGTSGRNTGELFF

v_gene: TRBV12-3/TRBV12-4
j_gene: TRBJ2-2
CDR3aa: CASSAGTGTTGELFF

v_gene: TRBV2
j_gene: TRBJ2-7
CDR3aa: CARRDQRYEQYF

v_gene: TRBV5-6
j_gene: TRBJ2-1
CDR3aa: CASSLEGQGIYEQFF

v_gene: TRBV6-2/TRBV6-3
j_gene: TRBJ2-3
CDR3aa: CASSPGLEQYF

v_gene: TRBV20-1
j_gene: TRBJ2-1
CDR3aa: CSASDGGGYNEQFF

v_gene: TRBV6-1
j_gene: TRBJ2-7
CDR3aa: CASSKTPPGGNYEQYF

v_gene: TRBV30
j_gene: TRBJ2-2
CDR3aa: CAWSAPLGRHTGELFF

v_gene: TRBV10-3
j_gene: TRBJ2-5
CDR3aa: CAIREGALRETQYF

v_gene: TRBV28
j_gene: TRBJ2-7
CDR3aa: CASSFRGVTSYEQYF

v_gene: TRBV3-1
j_gene: TRBJ1-5
CDR3aa: CASSQGGVEVGQPQHF

v_gene: TRBV5-1
j_gene: TRBJ2-3
CDR3aa: CASRGQGFTDTQYF

v_gene: TRBV6-1
j_gene: TRBJ2-7
CDR3aa: CASSEQREYEQYF

v_gene: TRBV11-2
j_gene: TRBJ2-5
CDR3aa: CASSLQGKETQYF

v_gene: TRBV20-1
j_gene: TRBJ1-5
CDR3aa: CSAGGTGVENYNQPQHF

v_gene: TRBV2
j_gene: TRBJ2-7
CDR3aa: CASYNIYEQYF

v_gene: TRBV7-2
j_gene: TRBJ2-7
CDR3aa: CASSWDRVYEQYF

v_gene: TRBV19
j_gene: TRBJ1-6
CDR3aa: CASSIRARLNSPLHF

v_gene: TRBV28
j_gene: TRBJ2-7
CDR3aa: CASSRDRNTYEQYF

v_gene: TRBV6-1
j_gene: TRBJ2-7
CDR3aa: CASKVEPSGVSYEQYF